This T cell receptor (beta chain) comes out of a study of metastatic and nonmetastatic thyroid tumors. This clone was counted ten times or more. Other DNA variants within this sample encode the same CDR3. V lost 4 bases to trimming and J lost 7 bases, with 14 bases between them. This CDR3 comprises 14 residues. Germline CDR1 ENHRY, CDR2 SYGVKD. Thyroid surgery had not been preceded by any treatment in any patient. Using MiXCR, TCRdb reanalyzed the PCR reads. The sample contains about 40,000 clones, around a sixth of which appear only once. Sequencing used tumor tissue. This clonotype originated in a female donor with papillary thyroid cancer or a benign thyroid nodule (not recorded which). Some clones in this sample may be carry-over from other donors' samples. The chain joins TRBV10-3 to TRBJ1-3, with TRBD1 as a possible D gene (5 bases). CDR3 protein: CAISGDFSGNTIYF. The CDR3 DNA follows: TGTGCCATCAGTGGGGACTTTTCGGGGAACACCATATATTTT.